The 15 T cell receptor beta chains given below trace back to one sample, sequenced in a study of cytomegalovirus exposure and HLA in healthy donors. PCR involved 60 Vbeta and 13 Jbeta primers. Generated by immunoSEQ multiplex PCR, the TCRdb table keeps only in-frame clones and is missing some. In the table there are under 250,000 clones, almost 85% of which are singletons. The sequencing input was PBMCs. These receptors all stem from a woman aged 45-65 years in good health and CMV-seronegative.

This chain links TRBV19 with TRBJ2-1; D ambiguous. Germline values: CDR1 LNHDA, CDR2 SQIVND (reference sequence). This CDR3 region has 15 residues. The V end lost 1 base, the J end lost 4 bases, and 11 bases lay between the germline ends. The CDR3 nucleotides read TGTGCCAGTAGTATAGGGCAGAACGCTTACAATGAGCAGTTCTTC. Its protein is CASSIGQNAYNEQFF.

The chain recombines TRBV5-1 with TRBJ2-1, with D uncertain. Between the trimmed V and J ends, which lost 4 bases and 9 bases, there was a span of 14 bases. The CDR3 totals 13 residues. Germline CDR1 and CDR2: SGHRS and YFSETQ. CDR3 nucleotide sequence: TGCGCCAGCAGCCTCATTGAGCGTGGTGAGCAGTTCTTC. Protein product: CASSLIERGEQFF.

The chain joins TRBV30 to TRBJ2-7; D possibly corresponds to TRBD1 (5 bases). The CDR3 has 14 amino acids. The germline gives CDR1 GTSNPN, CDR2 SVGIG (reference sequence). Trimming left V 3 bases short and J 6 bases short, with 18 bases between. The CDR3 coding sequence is TGTGCCTGGAGCCGTACAGGCACTCCAGCCGAGCAGTACTTC. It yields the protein CAWSRTGTPAEQYF.

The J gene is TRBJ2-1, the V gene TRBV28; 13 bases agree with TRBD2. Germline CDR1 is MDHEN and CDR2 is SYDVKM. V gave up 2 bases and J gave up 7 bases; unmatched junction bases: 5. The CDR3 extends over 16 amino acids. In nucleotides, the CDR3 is TGTGCCAGCAGTTTACCGGGACTAGCGGGACCTAATGAGCAGTTCTTC. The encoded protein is CASSLPGLAGPNEQFF.

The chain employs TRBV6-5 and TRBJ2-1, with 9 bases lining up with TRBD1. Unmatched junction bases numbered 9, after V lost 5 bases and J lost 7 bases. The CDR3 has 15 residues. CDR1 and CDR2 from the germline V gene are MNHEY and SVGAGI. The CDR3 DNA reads TGTGCCAGCAGTCCCCGCGGACAGGGGAGAAATGAGCAGTTCTTC. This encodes CASSPRGQGRNEQFF.

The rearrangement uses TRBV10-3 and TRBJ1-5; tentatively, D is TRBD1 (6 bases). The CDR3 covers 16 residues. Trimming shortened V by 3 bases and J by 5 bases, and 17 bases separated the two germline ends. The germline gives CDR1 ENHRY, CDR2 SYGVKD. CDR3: CAISDRGAFVDQPQHF. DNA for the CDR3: TGTGCCATCAGTGACCGGGGGGCGTTTGTCGATCAGCCCCAGCATTTT.

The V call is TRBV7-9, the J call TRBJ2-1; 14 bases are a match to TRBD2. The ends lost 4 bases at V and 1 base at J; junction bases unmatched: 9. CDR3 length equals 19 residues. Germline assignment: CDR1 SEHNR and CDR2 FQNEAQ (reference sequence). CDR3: CASSSTTSGRALSYNEQFF. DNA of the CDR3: TGTGCCAGCAGCTCAACGACTAGCGGGAGGGCCTTATCCTACAATGAGCAGTTCTTC.

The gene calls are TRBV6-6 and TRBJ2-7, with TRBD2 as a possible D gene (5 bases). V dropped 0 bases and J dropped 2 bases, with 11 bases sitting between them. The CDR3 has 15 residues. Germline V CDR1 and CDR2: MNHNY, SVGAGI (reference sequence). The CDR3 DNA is TGTGCCAGCAGTTACTCTGACTACTCCACCTACGAGCAGTACTTC. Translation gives CASSYSDYSTYEQYF.

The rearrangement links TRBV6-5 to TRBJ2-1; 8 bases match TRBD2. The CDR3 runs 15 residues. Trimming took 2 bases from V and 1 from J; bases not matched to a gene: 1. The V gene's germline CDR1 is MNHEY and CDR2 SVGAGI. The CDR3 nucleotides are TGTGCCAGCAGTTACGGCGGGAGGTCCTACAATGAGCAGTTCTTC. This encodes CASSYGGRSYNEQFF.

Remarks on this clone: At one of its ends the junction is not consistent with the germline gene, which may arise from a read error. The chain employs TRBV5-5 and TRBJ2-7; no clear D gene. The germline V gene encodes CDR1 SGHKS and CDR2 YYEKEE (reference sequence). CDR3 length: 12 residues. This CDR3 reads CVSSHSSYEQYF. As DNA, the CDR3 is TGTGTCAGCAGCCACAGCTCCTACGAGCAGTACTTC.

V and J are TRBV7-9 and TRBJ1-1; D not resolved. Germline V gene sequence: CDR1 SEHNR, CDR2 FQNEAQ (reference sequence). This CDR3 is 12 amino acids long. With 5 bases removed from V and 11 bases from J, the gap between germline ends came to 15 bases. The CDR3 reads CASSLYSREAFF. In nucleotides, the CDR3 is TGTGCCAGCAGCCTATACTCGAGAGAGGCTTTCTTT.

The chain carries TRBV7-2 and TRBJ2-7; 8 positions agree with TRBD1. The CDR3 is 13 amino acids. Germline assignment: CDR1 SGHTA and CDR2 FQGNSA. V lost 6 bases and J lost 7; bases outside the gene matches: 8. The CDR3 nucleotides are TGTGCCAGCAGACCTGACAGGGGAAGGGAGCAGTACTTC. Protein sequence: CASRPDRGREQYF.

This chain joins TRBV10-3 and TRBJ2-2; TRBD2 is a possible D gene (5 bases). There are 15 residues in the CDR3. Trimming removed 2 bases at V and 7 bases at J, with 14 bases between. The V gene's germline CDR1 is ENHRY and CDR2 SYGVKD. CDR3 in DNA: TGTGCCATCAGTGAGGACGGGGAAGGATTCGGGGAGCTGTTTTTT. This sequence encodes CAISEDGEGFGELFF.

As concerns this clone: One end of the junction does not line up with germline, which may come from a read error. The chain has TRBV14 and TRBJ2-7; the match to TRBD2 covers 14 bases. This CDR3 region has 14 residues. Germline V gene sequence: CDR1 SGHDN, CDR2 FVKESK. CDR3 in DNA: TGTGCCAGCAGCCGGGGACTAGCGGGAGCGGAGCGGTACTTC. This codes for CASSRGLAGAERYF.

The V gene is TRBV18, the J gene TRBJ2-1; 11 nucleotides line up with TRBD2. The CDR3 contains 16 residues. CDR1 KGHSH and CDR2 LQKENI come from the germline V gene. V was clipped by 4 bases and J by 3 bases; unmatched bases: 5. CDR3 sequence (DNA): TGTGCCAGCTCACTATTGACTAGCGGGGACTACAATGAGCAGTTCTTC. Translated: CASSLLTSGDYNEQFF.